This TCR beta chain was recovered during a study of T cell responses to AZD1222 COVID-19 vaccine. As concerns this clone: Its antigen is currently unknown.

Some clones are missing from TCRdb's copy, which holds only in-frame ones; the method was immunoSEQ multiplex PCR. The sample gives 180,000 or so clones, about 90% of which show up once; under 1.5% is in the top ten. This CDR3 spans 13 amino acids. The germline gives CDR1 LNHDA, CDR2 SQIVND (reference sequence). Trimming stripped 4 bases from V and 1 base from J, with 7 bases between. Findings and caveats of the study: Clonal diversity was possibly underestimated, and the donors were mostly white British, with more females.

The source was peripheral blood, collected 28 days after the second AZD1222 dose. V is TRBV19 and J is TRBJ1-1, with no clear D. This TCR was sampled from an adult who received the AZD1222 COVID-19 vaccine. CDR3 protein: CASSTGRNTEAFF. Written as DNA, the CDR3 is TGTGCCAGTAGTACGGGCAGGAACACTGAAGCTTTCTTT.